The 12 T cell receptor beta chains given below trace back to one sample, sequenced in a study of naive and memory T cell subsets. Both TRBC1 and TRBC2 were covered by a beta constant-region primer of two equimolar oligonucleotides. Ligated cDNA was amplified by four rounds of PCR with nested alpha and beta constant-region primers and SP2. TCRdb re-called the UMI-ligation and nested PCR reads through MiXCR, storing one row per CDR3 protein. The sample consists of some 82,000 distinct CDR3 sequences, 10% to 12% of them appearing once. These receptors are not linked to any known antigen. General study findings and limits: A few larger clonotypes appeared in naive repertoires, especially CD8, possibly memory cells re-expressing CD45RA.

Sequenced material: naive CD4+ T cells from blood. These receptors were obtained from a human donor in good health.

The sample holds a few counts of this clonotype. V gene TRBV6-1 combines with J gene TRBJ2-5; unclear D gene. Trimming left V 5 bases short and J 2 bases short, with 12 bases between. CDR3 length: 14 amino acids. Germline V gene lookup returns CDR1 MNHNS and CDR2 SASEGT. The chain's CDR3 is CASSPLQNQETQYF. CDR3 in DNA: TGTGCCAGCAGTCCACTCCAGAATCAAGAGACCCAGTACTTC.

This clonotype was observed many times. The CDR3 nucleotides read TGCGCCAGCAGTCAACATGCAGATACGCAGTATTTT. Translated, it gives CASSQHADTQYF. The V and J genes are TRBV5-1 and TRBJ2-3; D is unclear. The CDR3 sequence is 12 residues long. Germline V lookup: CDR1 SGHRS, CDR2 YFSETQ. The ends were cut back, 5 bases at V and 4 bases at J, with 8 bases in the middle. Full variable domain (missing parts from reference TRBV5-1 and TRBJ2-3): KAGVTQTPRYLIKTRGQQVTLSCSPISGHRSVSWYQQTPGQGLQFLFEYFSETQRNKGNFPGRFSGRQFSNSRSEMNVSTLELGDSALYLCASSQHADTQYFGPGTRLTVL.

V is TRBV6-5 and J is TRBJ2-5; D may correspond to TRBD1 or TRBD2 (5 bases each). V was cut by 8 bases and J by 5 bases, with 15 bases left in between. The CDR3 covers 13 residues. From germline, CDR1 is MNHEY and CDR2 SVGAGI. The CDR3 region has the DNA TGTGCCAGCCGGGGCGGTCGAACGGAGACCCAGTACTTC. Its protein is CASRGGRTETQYF.

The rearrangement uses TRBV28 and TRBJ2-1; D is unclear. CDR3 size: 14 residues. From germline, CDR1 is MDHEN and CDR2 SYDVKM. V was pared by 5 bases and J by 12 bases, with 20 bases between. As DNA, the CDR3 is TGTGCCAGCAGTCCAGGAAGTGTGGTGAGTGTGCAGTTCTTC. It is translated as CASSPGSVVSVQFF.

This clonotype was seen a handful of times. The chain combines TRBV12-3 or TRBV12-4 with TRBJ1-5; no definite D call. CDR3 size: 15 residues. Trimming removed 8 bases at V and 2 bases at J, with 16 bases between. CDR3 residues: CASVSGRRGNQPQHF. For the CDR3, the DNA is TGTGCCAGCGTCTCGGGCAGGAGGGGCAATCAGCCCCAGCATTTT.

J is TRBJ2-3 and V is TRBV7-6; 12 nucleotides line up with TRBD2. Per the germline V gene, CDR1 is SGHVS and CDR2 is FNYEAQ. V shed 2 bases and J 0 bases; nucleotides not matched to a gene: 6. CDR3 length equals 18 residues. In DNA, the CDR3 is TGTGCCAGCAGCTTATCCCTAGCGGGAGGGACTAGCACAGATACGCAGTATTTT. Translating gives CASSLSLAGGTSTDTQYF.

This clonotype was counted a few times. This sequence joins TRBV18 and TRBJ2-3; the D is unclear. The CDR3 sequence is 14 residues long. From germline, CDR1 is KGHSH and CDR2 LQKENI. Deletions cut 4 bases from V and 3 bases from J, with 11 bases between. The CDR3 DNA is TGTGCCAGCTCACAGAATTCCTGGACAGATACGCAGTATTTT. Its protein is CASSQNSWTDTQYF.

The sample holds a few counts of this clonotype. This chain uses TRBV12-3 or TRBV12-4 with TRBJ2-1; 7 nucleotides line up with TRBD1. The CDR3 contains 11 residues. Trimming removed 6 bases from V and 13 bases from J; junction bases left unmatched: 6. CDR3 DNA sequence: TGTGCCAGCAGCCCAGACAGGGCCCAGTTCTTC. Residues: CASSPDRAQFF.

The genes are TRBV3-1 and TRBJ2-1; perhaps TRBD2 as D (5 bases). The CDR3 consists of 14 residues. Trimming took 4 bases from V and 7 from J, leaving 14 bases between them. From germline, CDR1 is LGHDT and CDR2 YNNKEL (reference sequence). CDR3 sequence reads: CASSRLYGENEQFF. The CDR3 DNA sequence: TGTGCCAGCAGCCGACTATACGGTGAGAATGAGCAGTTCTTC.

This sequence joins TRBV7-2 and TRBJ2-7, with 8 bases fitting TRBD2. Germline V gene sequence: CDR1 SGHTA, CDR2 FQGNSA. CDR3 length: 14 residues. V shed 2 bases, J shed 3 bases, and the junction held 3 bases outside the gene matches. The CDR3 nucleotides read TGTGCCAGCAGCTTAAAGCGGGGGCTCTACGAGCAGTACTTC. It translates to CASSLKRGLYEQYF.

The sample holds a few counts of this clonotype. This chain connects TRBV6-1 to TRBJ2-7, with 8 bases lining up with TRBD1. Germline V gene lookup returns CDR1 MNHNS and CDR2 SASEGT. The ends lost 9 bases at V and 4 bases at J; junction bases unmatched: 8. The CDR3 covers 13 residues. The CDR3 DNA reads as TGTGCCAGTGGACAGGGTCGGCGTTACGAGCAGTACTTC. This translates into CASGQGRRYEQYF.

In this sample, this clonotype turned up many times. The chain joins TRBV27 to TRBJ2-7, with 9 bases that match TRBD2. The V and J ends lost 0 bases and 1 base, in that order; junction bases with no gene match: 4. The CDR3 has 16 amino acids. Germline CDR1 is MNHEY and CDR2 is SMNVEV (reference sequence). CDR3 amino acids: CASSLSPSGVSYEQYF. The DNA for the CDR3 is TGTGCCAGCAGTTTATCGCCTAGCGGGGTATCCTACGAGCAGTACTTC.